This entry lists 10 T cell receptor beta chains sequenced from one sample in a study of technical replicates of blood from four donors. Repertoires were generated with immunoSEQ multiplex PCR, while TCRdb's copy carries only in-frame clones and drops some. The sample holds roughly 68,000 clones, just over 90% seen once. The sample consisted of PBMCs. Receptors were obtained from a human donor in good health. Some clones in this sample may be carry-over from other donors' samples.

This clone was picked up one time. The junction departs from the called germline gene at one end, perhaps through a read error. The chain uses TRBV5-1 and TRBJ2-5; TRBD1 agrees at 7 bases. Germline-derived CDR1 and CDR2 are SGHRS and YFSETQ. The CDR3 runs 9 residues. The DNA of the CDR3 is TGCGCCAGCGGGGGTCAGGGGGACTTC. Translation: CASGGQGDF.

The V gene is TRBV2, the J gene TRBJ2-3; perhaps TRBD2 as D (7 bases). CDR1 and CDR2 from the germline V gene are SNHLY and FYNNEI. The V end lost 7 bases, the J end lost 3 bases, and 14 bases lay between the germline ends. The CDR3 totals 14 residues. CDR3 sequence: CASKEGEGTDTQYF. In DNA, the CDR3 is TGTGCCAGCAAAGAGGGGGAGGGAACAGATACGCAGTATTTT.

This clone was observed once. The chain links TRBV30 to TRBJ2-1; the match to TRBD2 covers 7 bases. Trimming at V came to 0 bases and at J to 6 bases, leaving 8 bases not matched to a gene. Germline assignment: CDR1 GTSNPN and CDR2 SVGIG (reference sequence). The CDR3 spans 15 residues. The CDR3 nucleotides are TGTGCCTGGAGTGTACAGAGCGGGAATGGCAATGAGCAGTTCTTC. This encodes CAWSVQSGNGNEQFF. The whole variable domain, remainder taken from reference TRBV30 and TRBJ2-1, is SQTIHQWPATLVQPVGSPLSLECTVEGTSNPNLYWYRQAAGRGLQLLFYSVGIGQISSEVPQNLSASRPQDRQFILSSKKLLLSDSGFYLCAWSVQSGNGNEQFFGPGTRLTVL.

V and J are TRBV5-1 and TRBJ2-3; a possible D gene is TRBD2 (5 bases). CDR1 and CDR2 (germline): SGHRS, YFSETQ. Trimming removed 5 bases from V and 0 bases from J, with 10 bases in between. The CDR3 length is 14 residues. The CDR3 nucleotides are TGCGCCAGCAGGCGGGCGACTAGCACAGATACGCAGTATTTT. This gives the protein CASRRATSTDTQYF.

The rearrangement joins TRBV7-9 to TRBJ1-1; the D gene is possibly TRBD1 (5 bases). V lost 7 bases and J lost 1, with 10 bases in between. CDR1 and CDR2 from the germline V gene are SEHNR and FQNEAQ (reference sequence). The CDR3 length is 13 residues. Here the CDR3 reads CASTGLRNTEAFF. As DNA, the CDR3 is TGTGCCAGCACGGGACTGAGGAACACTGAAGCTTTCTTT.

This clone is a singleton in its sample. V usage is TRBV7-2 and J usage is TRBJ2-5, with 8 bases lining up with TRBD2. Germline-derived CDR1 and CDR2 are SGHTA and FQGNSA. The CDR3 length is 15 residues. V shed 2 bases and J 4 bases; nucleotides not matched to a gene: 6. DNA for the CDR3: TGTGCCAGCAGCTTATCCCGGGAGGGCCGAGAGACCCAGTACTTC. Its protein product is CASSLSREGRETQYF.

The table lists this clone with a count of one. The V call is TRBV7-9, the J call TRBJ2-5, with 9 bases that match TRBD2. Germline CDR1 SEHNR, CDR2 FQNEAQ (reference sequence). Trimming removed 6 bases from V and 5 bases from J; junction bases left unmatched: 7. The CDR3 sequence is 14 residues long. CDR3 sequence: CASRQTSGGETQYF. CDR3 sequence (DNA): TGTGCCAGCAGACAGACTAGCGGCGGGGAGACCCAGTACTTC.

The rearrangement joins TRBV5-6 to TRBJ1-6; TRBD1 matches at 10 bases. CDR3 size: 16 residues. The ends lost 4 bases at V and 7 bases at J; junction bases unmatched: 8. Looked up from germline, CDR1 is SGHDT and CDR2 is YYEEEE. CDR3 coding DNA: TGTGCCAGCAGCCCCGCTTTGGGACAGGGGAATTCACCCCTCCACTTT. Translated, it gives CASSPALGQGNSPLHF.

This chain uses TRBV30 with TRBJ2-2; D unresolved. Germline V gives CDR1 GTSNPN, CDR2 SVGIG (reference sequence). CDR3 length equals 14 residues. The ends were cut back, 3 bases at V and 8 bases at J, with 16 bases in the middle. In DNA form, the CDR3 reads TGTGCCTGGAGCCCGCCCCTCGTCCGGGGGGAGCTGTTTTTT. Its protein product is CAWSPPLVRGELFF.

The chain couples TRBV29-1 to TRBJ1-6; 9 bases line up with TRBD1. V gave up 7 bases and J gave up 6 bases; unmatched junction bases: 7. CDR1 is SQVTM, CDR2 ANQGSEA, per germline. The CDR3 consists of 14 residues. The CDR3 DNA sequence: TGCAGCGCCTCCGGGACAGGGAGTAATTCACCCCTCCACTTT. This encodes CSASGTGSNSPLHF. The full variable domain, rest sourced from reference TRBV29-1 and TRBJ1-6, is SAVISQKPSRDICQRGTSLTIQCQVDSQVTMMFWYRQQPGQSLTLIATANQGSEATYESGFVIDKFPISRPNLTFSTLTVSNMSPEDSSIYLCSASGTGSNSPLHFGNGTRLTVT.